The clone carrying this TCR beta chain was seen repeatedly, ten times or more. The antigen remains unidentified. The CDR3 contains 14 residues. V was trimmed by 0 bases and J by 10 bases, leaving 14 bases between them. Germline lookup yields CDR1 SGHRS and CDR2 YFSETQ. One entry per CDR3 protein results from TCRdb running MiXCR on the multiplex PCR reads. The sample shows over 60,000 distinct CDR3 sequences, 57% of them seen only once. The source of the sample is a study of breast tumors, draining lymph nodes, adjacent tissues. Study-wide findings and caveats: Compared with lymph nodes, tumors were less diverse; compared with nontumor tissue, more.

Sequenced material: breast tumor tissue. This clonotype originated in a female donor with breast cancer. Some clones in this sample may be carry-over from other donors' samples. This chain connects TRBV5-1 to TRBJ2-1; D possibly corresponds to TRBD1 (5 bases). The CDR3 is CASSLDSISGEQFF. For the CDR3, the DNA is TGCGCCAGCAGCTTGGACAGCATTTCAGGGGAGCAGTTCTTC.